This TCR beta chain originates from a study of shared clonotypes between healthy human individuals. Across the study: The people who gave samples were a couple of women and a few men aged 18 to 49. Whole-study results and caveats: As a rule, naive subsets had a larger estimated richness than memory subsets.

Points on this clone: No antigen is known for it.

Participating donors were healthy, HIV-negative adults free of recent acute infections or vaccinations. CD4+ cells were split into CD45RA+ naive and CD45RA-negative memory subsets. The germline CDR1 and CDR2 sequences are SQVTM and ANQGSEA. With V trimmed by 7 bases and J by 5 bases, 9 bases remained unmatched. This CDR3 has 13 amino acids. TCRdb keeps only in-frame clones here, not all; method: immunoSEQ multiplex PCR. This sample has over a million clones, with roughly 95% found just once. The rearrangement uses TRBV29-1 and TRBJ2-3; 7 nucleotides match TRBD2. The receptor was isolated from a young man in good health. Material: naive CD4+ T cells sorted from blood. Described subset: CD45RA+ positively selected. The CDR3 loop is CSAWEREGDTQYF. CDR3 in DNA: TGCAGCGCCTGGGAGCGGGAAGGAGATACGCAGTATTTT.